The T cell receptor (beta chain) described here comes from a study of shared clonotypes between healthy human individuals. Study findings and constraints: A handful of donors showed sharing of approximately 4.7% of naive CD4 clonotypes. Against clonotypes common to all four donors, non-shared ones had lower generation probabilities. An effect of sequencing depth on clonotype sharing among donors was expected.

To note about this clone: Its specificity is unknown.

The CDR3 runs to 13 residues. Germline V gene data show CDR1 as MNHEY and CDR2 as SMNVEV (reference sequence). Trimming stripped 3 bases from V and 6 bases from J, with 11 bases between. Sorted-subset replicate PCRs used about 200 ng DNA, about 30,000 T cell genomes. Assay used: immunoSEQ multiplex PCR; TCRdb lists only in-frame clones, some missing. The sample records 1.6 million or so clones, 97% to 99% being singletons. Source material: naive CD4+ T cells sorted from blood. Regarding subset: CD45RA+ positively selected. The TCR comes from a man aged 25 to 40 in good health. V usage is TRBV27 and J usage is TRBJ1-2; the D is unclear. The CDR3 here is CASSLDGAHGYTF. The CDR3 nucleotides read TGTGCCAGCAGTTTGGACGGAGCCCATGGCTACACCTTC.